These 13 T cell receptor beta chains were sequenced from one sample in a study of glioma-infiltrating T cells (TCRdb year 2016). Data came from an Illumina MiSeq. The iRepertoire nested amplicon-rescue multiplex PCR (arm-PCR) platform was used to amplify TCR alpha and beta CDR3 regions from RNA. Starting from the raw public reads, TCRdb applied fastp trimming at Q25, assembled clones with MiXCR and retained in-frame beta chains. When rows share a CDR3 protein, they turn into one entry using the most common DNA and genes. The table for this sample lists some 90,000 distinct CDR3 sequences; roughly 40% of them were counted only once. The ten largest clones capture around two fifths of the sample. Material: glioma tissue, nonneoplastic brain tissue, or PBMCs (not recorded which). These receptors were taken from a human donor with low-grade glioma or glioblastoma, undergoing nonglioma brain surgery, or in good health (not recorded which).

This clonotype has only one observation. A much larger clone lies a single base off, so this may be a read error. The rearrangement links TRBV7-3 to TRBJ2-3; 8 bases match TRBD2. Germline assignment: CDR1 SGHTA and CDR2 FQGTGA. The CDR3 sequence is 15 residues long. V dropped 0 bases and J dropped 5; count of bases not matched to a gene: 4. CDR3 coding DNA: TGTGCCAGCAGCTTAACTAGCGGGGAGAAAGATACGCAGTATTTT. It specifies CASSLTSGEKDTQYF.

In the case of this clonotype: At one end the junction does not follow the germline gene, possibly because of a read error. The V gene is TRBV6-6, the J gene TRBJ2-2, with D maybe TRBD2 (5 bases). Germline CDR1 MNHNY, CDR2 SVGAGI (reference sequence). CDR3 size: 15 residues. In DNA, the CDR3 is TGTGCCAGCTGTTACGGGTTCGACAACACCGGGGAGCTGTCTTTT. This sequence encodes CASCYGFDNTGELSF.

The V and J genes are TRBV15 and TRBJ2-5, with 10 bases lining up with TRBD2. V was clipped by 0 bases and J by 5 bases; unmatched bases: 9. This CDR3 is built from 17 residues. Germline assignment: CDR1 LNHNV and CDR2 YYDKDF (reference sequence). CDR3 amino acids: CATSRDTLAGARETQYF. CDR3 sequence (DNA): TGTGCCACCAGCAGAGATACCCTAGCGGGAGCTAGGGAGACCCAGTACTTC.

This clonotype has ten or more counts. CDR3 DNA sequence: TGTGCCAGCAGCTTAAAGAGGAACACTGAAGCTTTCTTT. It translates to CASSLKRNTEAFF. The chain links TRBV7-2 to TRBJ1-1; D gene uncertain. Trimming stripped 2 bases from V and 1 base from J, with 5 bases between. CDR3 length: 13 amino acids. Germline values: CDR1 SGHTA, CDR2 FQGNSA.

As regards this clonotype: One end of the junction is discordant with germline, which a read error may explain. The CDR3 loop reads CATSFITSVAGELFF. In nucleotides, the CDR3 is TGTGCCACCAGTTTTATCACTAGCGTCGCCGGGGAGCTGTTTTTT. This chain joins TRBV6-2 or TRBV6-3 and TRBJ2-2, with TRBD2 identical over 7 bases. Germline CDR1 is MNHEY and CDR2 is SVGEGT. The CDR3 has 15 amino acids.

About this clonotype itself: Because it lacks the conserved phenylalanine or tryptophan at the end, this CDR3 is likely a read error. The gene calls are TRBV28 and TRBJ1-1; tentative D call: TRBD1 (5 bases). Trimming took off 2 bases at V and 3 bases at J, with 13 bases between the two ends. The CDR3 is 15 amino acids. CDR1 and CDR2 from the germline V gene are MDHEN and SYDVKM. CDR3 in DNA: TGTGCCAGCAGTTTAGGACCCCTAGGGGACACTGAAGCTTTCTCT. Translation: CASSLGPLGDTEAFS.

This clonotype showed up many times. The chain employs TRBV20-1 and TRBJ1-2; D is uncertain. This CDR3 is 12 amino acids long. Trimming took off 0 bases at V and 8 bases at J, with 10 bases between the two ends. The germline CDR1 and CDR2 sequences are DFQATT and SNEGSKA (reference sequence). CDR3 protein: CSARDLIRGYTF. The DNA of the CDR3 is TGCAGTGCTAGAGACCTGATCCGCGGCTACACCTTC.

CDR3 in amino acids: CGSYSTAIKAQHF. DNA of the CDR3: TGTGGCAGTTACTCGACAGCTATTAAGGCCCAGCATTTT. The chain carries TRBV6-2 or TRBV6-3 and TRBJ1-5; TRBD1 is a possible D gene (5 bases). Germline CDR1 and CDR2: MNHEY and SVGEGT. The CDR3 loop spans 13 amino acids.

On this clonotype itself: Lacking the conserved final phenylalanine or tryptophan, this CDR3 likely reflects a read error. The chain joins TRBV9 to TRBJ2-6; tentative D call: TRBD1 (5 bases). The V end was cut by 4 bases, the J end by 2 bases, with 10 bases between. Germline loops: CDR1 SGDLS, CDR2 YYNGEE. CDR3 length equals 15 residues. The CDR3 region is CASSPRQTGANVLTY. As DNA, the CDR3 is TGTGCCAGCAGCCCCAGACAGACTGGGGCCAACGTCCTGACTTAC.

This clonotype was found many times. V usage is TRBV24-1 and J usage is TRBJ2-5, with 12 bases identical to TRBD2. Trimming removed 4 bases from V and 5 bases from J; junction bases left unmatched: 10. From germline, CDR1 is KGHDR and CDR2 SFDVKD. The CDR3 extends over 17 amino acids. The CDR3 here is CATSDYGLAGSSETQYF. For the CDR3, the DNA is TGTGCCACCAGTGACTACGGACTAGCGGGAAGCTCCGAGACCCAGTACTTC.

Of note for this clonotype: Since a much larger clone is just one base distant, this may be a read error. The chain couples TRBV7-9 to TRBJ1-4; possibly TRBD1 for D (5 bases). V shed 5 bases and J shed 8 bases, with 18 bases lying between them. The CDR3 is 15 residues long. Germline V gene data show CDR1 as SEHNR and CDR2 as FQNEAQ (reference sequence). The CDR3 region has the DNA TGTGCCAGCAGCCGCGGGGCAGAGGTCGGCGAAAAACTGTTTTTT. Protein product: CASSRGAEVGEKLFF.

This clonotype has ten or more counts. The chain is built from TRBV12-3 or TRBV12-4 and TRBJ2-3; TRBD2 matches 12 bases. The CDR3 is 18 residues long. Trimming cost V 5 bases and J 4 bases; bases outside gene matches: 13. The CDR3 loop is CASSLGLMTSGSSDTQYF. DNA of the CDR3: TGTGCCAGCAGTCTCGGACTAATGACTAGCGGGAGCTCAGATACGCAGTATTTT.

CDR3 region: CASSLVRNDNGYTF. CDR3 sequence (DNA): TGTGCCAGCAGCTTGGTACGGAACGACAATGGCTACACCTTC. The rearrangement links TRBV5-6 to TRBJ1-2; D is uncertain. Trimming pared 0 bases from V and 6 bases from J, leaving 12 bases between. The CDR3 totals 14 residues. Germline CDR1 is SGHDT and CDR2 is YYEEEE.